This T cell receptor beta chain is from a study of CD8 T cells in ankylosing spondylitis. Each TCR beta library was made by quantitative 5'-RACE that incorporated molecular barcodes. TCRdb used MiXCR to reprocess the 5' RACE reads, holding one entry per CDR3 protein. The sample has approximately 540,000 distinct CDR3 sequences; 12% are singletons. Worth noting for this clonotype: Its antigen remains unknown.

Germline trimming cut 5 bases from V and 5 bases from J; bases unmatched to any gene: 6. This CDR3 is 14 amino acids long. Germline CDR1 is SEHNR and CDR2 is FQNEAQ (reference sequence). Study results and limitations: Blood of patients with ankylosing spondylitis appeared to be characterized by a TCR beta motif of several highly homologous variants. Several of the motif variants were reported before in synovial fluid and blood from reactive arthritis. Reportedly, matched ankylosing spondylitis synovial fluid was significantly enriched for disease-linked clones. A CD8+ phenotype characterized the disease-linked clones, which were relatively rare in peripheral blood.

The source is a male donor with ankylosing spondylitis. The sequencing input was blood, either unsorted or a sorted T cell fraction (not recorded which). The chain employs TRBV7-9 and TRBJ1-1; 9 bases agree with TRBD1. The CDR3 DNA reads TGTGCCAGCAGCCATACAGGGGGCAGAACTGAAGCTTTCTTT. Translation: CASSHTGGRTEAFF.